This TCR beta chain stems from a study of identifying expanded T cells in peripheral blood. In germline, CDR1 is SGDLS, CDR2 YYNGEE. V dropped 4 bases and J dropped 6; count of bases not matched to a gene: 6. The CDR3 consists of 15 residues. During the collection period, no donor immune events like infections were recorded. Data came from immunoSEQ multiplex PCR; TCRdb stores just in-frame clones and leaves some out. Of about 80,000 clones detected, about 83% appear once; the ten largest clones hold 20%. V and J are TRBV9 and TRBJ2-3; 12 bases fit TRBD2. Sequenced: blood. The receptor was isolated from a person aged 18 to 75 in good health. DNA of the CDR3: TGTGCCAGCAGCCTAGCGGGAGGGCCCAGTGATACGCAGTATTTT. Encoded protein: CASSLAGGPSDTQYF.